This TCR beta chain was recorded in a study of T cell responses to AZD1222 COVID-19 vaccine. Study conclusions and caveats: Unmutated regions of variants are reportedly targeted by nearly half of spike-specific TCRs. Every sample of the repertoires postdated the peak T cell response. Dominant CD4 TCR responses targeted spike regions 160-218 and 743-854.

The repertoire was sequenced with immunoSEQ multiplex PCR; TCRdb's copy has only in-frame clones and lacks some. The sample holds about 89,000 clones; about nine tenths are singletons and the top ten take roughly 5%. As for this clone: The target antigen is unknown.

The V and J ends lost 3 bases and 7 bases respectively, with 13 bases between them. The CDR3 has 13 residues. The V gene's germline CDR1 is GTSNPN and CDR2 SVGIG (reference sequence). The V call is TRBV30, the J call TRBJ1-5, with D unresolved. The sequenced sample was peripheral blood, obtained 28 days after the second AZD1222 dose. The source is an adult who received the AZD1222 COVID-19 vaccine. The CDR3 nucleotides read TGTGCCTGGAGCGTGACGGAGGTCCAGCCCCAGCATTTT. It yields the protein CAWSVTEVQPQHF.